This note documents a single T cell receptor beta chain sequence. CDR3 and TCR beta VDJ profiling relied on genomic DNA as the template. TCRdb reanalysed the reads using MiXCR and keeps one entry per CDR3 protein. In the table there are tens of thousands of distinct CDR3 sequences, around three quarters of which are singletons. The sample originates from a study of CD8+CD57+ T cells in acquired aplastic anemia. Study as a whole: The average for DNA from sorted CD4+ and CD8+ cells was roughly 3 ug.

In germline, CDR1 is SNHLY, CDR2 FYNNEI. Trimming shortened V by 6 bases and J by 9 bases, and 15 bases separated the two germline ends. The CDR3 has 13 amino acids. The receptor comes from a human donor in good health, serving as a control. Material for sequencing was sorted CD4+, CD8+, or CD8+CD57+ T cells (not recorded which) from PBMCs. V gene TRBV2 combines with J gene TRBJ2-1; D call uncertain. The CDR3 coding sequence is TGTGCCAGCAGAACACCTGCCGACGCTGAGCAGTTCTTC. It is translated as CASRTPADAEQFF.